Many counts were recorded for the clone carrying this T cell receptor beta chain. Its antigen is unidentified. This sample stems from a study of beta chain features in type 1 diabetes. Study-level results: A moderate, significant TCRB CDR3 shortening appeared in type 1 diabetes across four CD4+ subsets.

From germline, CDR1 is SQVTM and CDR2 ANQGSEA. The CDR3 length is 10 residues. Between the trimmed V and J ends, which lost 3 bases and 5 bases, there was a span of 4 bases. Since all of the isolated RNA was reverse transcribed, expressed TCRB transcripts were what got sequenced. About 3.7 million reads, on average, came from each naive, central memory and regulatory T cell sample. Libraries were prepared by immunoSEQ multiplex PCR; TCRdb keeps only in-frame clonotypes and omits some of them. The sample yields 95,000 to 110,000 clones, 25% to 35% seen once. The purity of all sorted populations exceeded 95%.

The sample taken for sequencing was central memory CD4+ T cells from blood. V gene TRBV29-1 combines with J gene TRBJ1-2; D is unresolved. The clonotype was recovered from a woman in her late teens or twenties with type 1 diabetes. CDR3 protein: CSVDEYGYTF. CDR3 in DNA: TGCAGCGTTGACGAGTATGGCTACACCTTC. The full variable domain, rest sourced from reference TRBV29-1 and TRBJ1-2, is SAVISQKPSRDICQRGTSLTIQCQVDSQVTMMFWYRQQPGQSLTLIATANQGSEATYESGFVIDKFPISRPNLTFSTLTVSNMSPEDSSIYLCSVDEYGYTFGSGTRLTVV.